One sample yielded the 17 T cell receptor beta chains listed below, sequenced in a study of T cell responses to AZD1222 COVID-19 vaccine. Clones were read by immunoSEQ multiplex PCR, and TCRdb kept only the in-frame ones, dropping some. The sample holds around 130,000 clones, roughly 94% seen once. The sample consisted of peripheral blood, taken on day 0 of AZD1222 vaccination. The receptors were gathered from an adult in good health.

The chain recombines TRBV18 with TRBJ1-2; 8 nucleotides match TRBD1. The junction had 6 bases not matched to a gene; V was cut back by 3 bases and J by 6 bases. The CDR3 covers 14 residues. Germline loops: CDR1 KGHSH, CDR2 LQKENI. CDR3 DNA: TGTGCCAGCTCACCTGCCGGACAGGGACATGGCTACACCTTC. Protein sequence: CASSPAGQGHGYTF.

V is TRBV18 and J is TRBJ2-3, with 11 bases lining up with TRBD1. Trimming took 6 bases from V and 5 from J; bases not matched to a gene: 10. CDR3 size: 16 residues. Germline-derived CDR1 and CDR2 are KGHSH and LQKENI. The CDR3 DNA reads TGTGCCAGCTCCCCCGGCGGGACAGGGGGTTTAGATACGCAGTATTTT. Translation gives CASSPGGTGGLDTQYF. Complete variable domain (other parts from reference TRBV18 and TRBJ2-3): NAGVMQNPRHLVRRRGQEARLRCSPMKGHSHVYWYRQLPEEGLKFMVYLQKENIIDESGMPKERFSAEFPKEGPSILRIQQVVRGDSAAYFCASSPGGTGGLDTQYFGPGTRLTVL.

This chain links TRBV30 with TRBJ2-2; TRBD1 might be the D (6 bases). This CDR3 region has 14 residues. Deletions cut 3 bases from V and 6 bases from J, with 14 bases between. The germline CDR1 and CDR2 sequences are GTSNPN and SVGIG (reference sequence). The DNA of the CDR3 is TGTGCCTGGAGCGGACAGAGTTCCGCCGGGGAGCTGTTTTTT. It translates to CAWSGQSSAGELFF. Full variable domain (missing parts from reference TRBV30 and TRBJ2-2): SQTIHQWPATLVQPVGSPLSLECTVEGTSNPNLYWYRQAAGRGLQLLFYSVGIGQISSEVPQNLSASRPQDRQFILSSKKLLLSDSGFYLCAWSGQSSAGELFFGEGSRLTVL.

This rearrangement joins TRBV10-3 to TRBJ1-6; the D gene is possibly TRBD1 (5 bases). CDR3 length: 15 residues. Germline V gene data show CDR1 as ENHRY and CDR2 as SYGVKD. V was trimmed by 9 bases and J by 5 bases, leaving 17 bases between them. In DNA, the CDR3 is TGTGCCATACGCGGTGGGGCTGAGGATAATTCACCCCTCCACTTT. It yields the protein CAIRGGAEDNSPLHF.

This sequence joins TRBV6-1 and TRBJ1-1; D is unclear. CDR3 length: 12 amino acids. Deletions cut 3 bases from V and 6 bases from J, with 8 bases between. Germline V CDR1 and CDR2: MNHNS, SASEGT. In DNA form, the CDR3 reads TGTGCCAGCAGTGATTTGTGGGCTGAAGCTTTCTTT. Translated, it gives CASSDLWAEAFF.

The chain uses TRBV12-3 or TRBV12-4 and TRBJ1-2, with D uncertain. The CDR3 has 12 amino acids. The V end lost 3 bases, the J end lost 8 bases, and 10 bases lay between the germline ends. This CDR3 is CASSLTVRGYTF. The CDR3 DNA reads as TGTGCCAGCAGTTTGACGGTCCGCGGCTACACCTTC.

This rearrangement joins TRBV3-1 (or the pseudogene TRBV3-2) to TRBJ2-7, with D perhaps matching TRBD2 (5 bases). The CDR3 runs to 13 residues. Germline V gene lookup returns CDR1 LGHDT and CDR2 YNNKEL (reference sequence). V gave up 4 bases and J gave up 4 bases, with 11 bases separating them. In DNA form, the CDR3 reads TGTGCCAGCAGCCCGACGGACTTATACGAGCAGTACTTC. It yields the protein CASSPTDLYEQYF.

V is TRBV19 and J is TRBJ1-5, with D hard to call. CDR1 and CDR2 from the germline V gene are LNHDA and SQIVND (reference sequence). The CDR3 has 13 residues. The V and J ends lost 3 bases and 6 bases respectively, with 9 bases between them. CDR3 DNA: TGTGCCAGTAGTATCGCGGAATTTCAGCCCCAGCATTTT. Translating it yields CASSIAEFQPQHF. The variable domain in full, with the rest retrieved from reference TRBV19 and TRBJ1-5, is DGGITQSPKYLFRKEGQNVTLSCEQNLNHDAMYWYRQDPGQGLRLIYYSQIVNDFQKGDIAEGYSVSREKKESFPLTVTSAQKNPTAFYLCASSIAEFQPQHFGDGTRLSIL.

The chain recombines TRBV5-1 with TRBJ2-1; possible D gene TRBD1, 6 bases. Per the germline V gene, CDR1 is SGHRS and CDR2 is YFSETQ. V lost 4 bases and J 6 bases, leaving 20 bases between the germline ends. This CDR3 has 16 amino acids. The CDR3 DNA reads TGCGCCAGCAGCATGGGTGGGGCAGGGGCAATCAATGAGCAGTTCTTC. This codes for CASSMGGAGAINEQFF.

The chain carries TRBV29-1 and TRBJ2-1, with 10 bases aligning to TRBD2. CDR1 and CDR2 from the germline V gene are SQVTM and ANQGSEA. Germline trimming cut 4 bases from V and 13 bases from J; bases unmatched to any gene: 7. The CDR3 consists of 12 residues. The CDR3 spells CSVGKREGPQFF. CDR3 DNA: TGCAGCGTTGGAAAGCGGGAGGGCCCTCAGTTCTTC.

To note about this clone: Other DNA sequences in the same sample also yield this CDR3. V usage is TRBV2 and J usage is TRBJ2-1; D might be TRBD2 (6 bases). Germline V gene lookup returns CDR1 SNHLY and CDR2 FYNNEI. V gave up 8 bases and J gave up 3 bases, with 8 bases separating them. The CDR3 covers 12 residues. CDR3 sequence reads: CASRGSYNEQFF. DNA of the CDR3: TGTGCCAGCCGGGGGAGCTACAATGAGCAGTTCTTC.

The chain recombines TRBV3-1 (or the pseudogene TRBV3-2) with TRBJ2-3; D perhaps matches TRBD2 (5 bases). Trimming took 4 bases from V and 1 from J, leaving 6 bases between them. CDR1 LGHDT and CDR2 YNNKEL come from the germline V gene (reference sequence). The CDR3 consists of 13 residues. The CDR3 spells CASSRAGTDTQYF. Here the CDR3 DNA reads TGTGCCAGCAGCCGAGCGGGCACAGATACGCAGTATTTT.

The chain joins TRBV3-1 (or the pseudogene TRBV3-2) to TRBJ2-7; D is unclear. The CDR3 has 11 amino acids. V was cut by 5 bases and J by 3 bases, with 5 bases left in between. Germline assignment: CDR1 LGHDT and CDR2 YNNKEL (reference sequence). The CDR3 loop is CASSKLYEQYF. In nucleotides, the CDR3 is TGTGCCAGCAGCAAGCTCTACGAGCAGTACTTC.

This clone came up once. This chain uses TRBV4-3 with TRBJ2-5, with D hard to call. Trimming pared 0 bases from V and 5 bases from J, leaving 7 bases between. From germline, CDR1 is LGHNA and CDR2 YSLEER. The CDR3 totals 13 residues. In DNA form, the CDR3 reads TGCGCCAGCAGCCAAGAGTGGCGGGAGACCCAGTACTTC. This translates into CASSQEWRETQYF.

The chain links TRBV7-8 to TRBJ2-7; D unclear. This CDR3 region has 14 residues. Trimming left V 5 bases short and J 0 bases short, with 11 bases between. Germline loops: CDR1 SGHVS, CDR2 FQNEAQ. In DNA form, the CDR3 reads TGTGCCAGCAGCGTAACGGACGGCTCCTACGAGCAGTACTTC. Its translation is CASSVTDGSYEQYF.

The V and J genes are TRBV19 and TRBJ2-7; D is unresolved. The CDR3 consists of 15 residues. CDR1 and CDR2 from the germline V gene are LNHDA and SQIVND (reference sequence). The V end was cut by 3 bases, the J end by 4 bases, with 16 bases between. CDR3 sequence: CASSIGTPLDYEQYF. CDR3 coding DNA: TGTGCCAGTAGTATTGGAACTCCGCTGGATTACGAGCAGTACTTC.

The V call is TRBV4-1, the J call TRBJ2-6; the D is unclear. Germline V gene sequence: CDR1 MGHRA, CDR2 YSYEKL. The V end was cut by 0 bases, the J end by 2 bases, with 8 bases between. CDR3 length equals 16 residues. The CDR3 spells CASSQDLAAGANVLTF. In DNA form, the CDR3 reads TGCGCCAGCAGCCAAGATTTGGCGGCTGGGGCCAACGTCCTGACTTTC.